The 8 T cell receptor beta chains below all came from one sample that was sequenced in a study of T cells after yellow fever vaccination. TCRdb re-derived calls from the 5' RACE reads in MiXCR, one entry per CDR3 protein. Altogether more than 250,000 distinct CDR3 sequences are present, roughly 7% being singletons, with the ten largest covering around 17%. The sequencing here drew on PBMCs, taken about 41 days after the first yellow fever vaccination. The source of these receptors is a man between 18 and 35 years old who received the YFV17D yellow fever vaccine.

This clonotype was picked up a small number of times. The V and J genes are TRBV4-1 and TRBJ2-7; TRBD1 agrees at 8 bases. Trimming took 2 bases from V and 3 from J; bases not matched to a gene: 9. CDR3 length equals 16 residues. Germline V CDR1 and CDR2: MGHRA, YSYEKL. The CDR3 protein is CASSQPTQGAYYEQYF. CDR3 coding DNA: TGCGCCAGCAGCCAACCTACTCAGGGGGCTTACTACGAGCAGTACTTC.

This clonotype has only a few counts. This sequence joins TRBV27 and TRBJ2-3; no clear D gene. Germline V gene data show CDR1 as MNHEY and CDR2 as SMNVEV (reference sequence). With 4 bases removed from V and 2 bases from J, the gap between germline ends came to 4 bases. The CDR3 is 12 amino acids. The CDR3 spells CASSSATDTQYF. The CDR3 bases are TGTGCCAGCAGTTCAGCCACAGATACGCAGTATTTT.

The sample holds a few counts of this clonotype. This chain joins TRBV5-1 and TRBJ1-1; D is uncertain. Trimming stripped 0 bases from V and 4 bases from J, with 13 bases between. CDR3 length: 15 residues. Per the germline V gene, CDR1 is SGHRS and CDR2 is YFSETQ. CDR3 in DNA: TGCGCCAGCAGCTTGGGATACGAGGGTCCCACTGAAGCTTTCTTT. It codes for CASSLGYEGPTEAFF.

The chain uses TRBV4-3 and TRBJ2-3; 13 nucleotides match TRBD2. In germline, CDR1 is LGHNA, CDR2 YSLEER. This CDR3 has 17 amino acids. With V trimmed by 3 bases and J by 5 bases, 8 bases remained unmatched. The CDR3 region is CASSHLLAGGPGDTQYF. The CDR3 DNA follows: TGCGCCAGCAGCCACCTACTAGCGGGGGGGCCAGGAGATACGCAGTATTTT.

This clonotype was counted a few times. The V call is TRBV9, the J call TRBJ1-2, with 8 bases identical to TRBD1. Germline V CDR1 and CDR2: SGDLS, YYNGEE. The V gene end was trimmed by 3 bases and the J gene end by 3 bases; junction bases not matched to a gene: 4. The CDR3 contains 14 residues. CDR3 in amino acids: CASSGQGLDYGYTF. The CDR3 bases are TGTGCCAGCAGCGGACAGGGGCTCGACTATGGCTACACCTTC.

This clonotype showed up many times. The V gene is TRBV29-1, the J gene TRBJ1-1; a possible D gene is TRBD1 (5 bases). Looked up from germline, CDR1 is SQVTM and CDR2 is ANQGSEA. The germline V and J ends were trimmed by 8 bases and 4 bases, with 11 bases remaining between them. The CDR3 contains 11 residues. CDR3 protein: CSSGEGTEAFF. The CDR3 coding sequence is TGCAGCTCGGGGGAGGGCACTGAAGCTTTCTTT.

This clonotype has a count of ten or more. This chain uses TRBV29-1 with TRBJ2-3; D is perhaps TRBD2 (5 bases). The CDR3 has 9 amino acids. V lost 7 bases, J lost 14 bases, and 13 bases lay in between. Germline V gene sequence: CDR1 SQVTM, CDR2 ANQGSEA. The CDR3 sequence is CSDGGTGYF. The CDR3 nucleotides are TGCAGCGATGGAGGTACGGGGTATTTT.

CDR3 protein: CASRARGGAGEKLFF. The CDR3 bases are TGTGCCAGCAGGGCTCGAGGGGGCGCGGGTGAAAAACTGTTTTTT. The genes are TRBV2 and TRBJ1-4; 7 nucleotides align to TRBD1. Per germline, CDR1 SNHLY and CDR2 FYNNEI. This CDR3 is 15 amino acids long. V shed 6 bases, J shed 7 bases, and the junction held 11 bases outside the gene matches.